This T cell receptor beta chain was sequenced in a study of blood T cell repertoires in COVID-19. Study information: Spain, Italy and the United States supplied samples that represented acute and convalescent COVID-19.

The length of the CDR3 is 16 residues. CDR1 is SGHRS and CDR2 is YFSETQ in the germline V gene. V shed 3 bases, J shed 4 bases, and the junction held 7 bases outside the gene matches. The repertoire was sequenced with immunoSEQ multiplex PCR; TCRdb's copy has only in-frame clones and lacks some. The profile covers approximately 280,000 clones, with 75% to 95% appearing a single time and under 7% taken by the ten largest. The specimen sequenced was peripheral blood. This sequence originates from a woman younger than 45 with COVID-19, enrolled during active disease. The chain employs TRBV5-1 and TRBJ2-3; 11 bases are shared with TRBD1. As DNA, the CDR3 is TGCGCCAGCAGCTCTCGGACAGGGGGCTTGTCAGATACGCAGTATTTT. It translates to CASSSRTGGLSDTQYF.